This T cell receptor (beta chain) was identified during a study of shared clonotypes between healthy human individuals. The method was immunoSEQ multiplex PCR; TCRdb's version includes in-frame clones alone and lacks a portion of them. The sample records over 700,000 clones, just under 75% being singletons. The CDR3 has 16 amino acids. V was shortened by 7 bases and J by 1 base, with 19 bases between the two germline ends. The germline gives CDR1 MNHNY, CDR2 SVGAGI (reference sequence). The chain recombines TRBV6-6 with TRBJ1-1; D is perhaps TRBD1 (5 bases). What was sequenced was memory CD4+ T cells sorted from blood. The subset is: CD45RA-negative fraction. The TCR originated in a woman in her thirties in good health. The CDR3 protein is CASNNRRGESNTEAFF. CDR3 in DNA: TGTGCCAGCAATAACCGCCGGGGGGAATCGAACACTGAAGCTTTCTTT.